These T cell receptor beta chains were read from a single sample in a study of cytomegalovirus exposure and HLA in healthy donors. The method was immunoSEQ multiplex PCR; TCRdb's version includes in-frame clones alone and lacks a portion of them. Here the sample spans around 190,000 clones, about 83% being singletons. Sequenced: PBMCs. Every receptor here comes from a female donor in good health and CMV-seronegative. Both conserved end residues are part of each CDR3. The order of the fields is D gene, V gene, J gene, clone size, CDR3 protein, CDR3 DNA. D genes are given only for firm matches. The size field is filled for only some rows; it gives once, few, many or a size class.

>-|TRBV21-1|TRBJ2-2|-
CASSKGLAGREHRGAVF
TGTGCCAGCAGCAAGGGACTAGCGGGGCGCGAACACCGGGGAGCTGTTTTT
>-|TRBV9|TRBJ2-2|-
CASSAYRVDGELFF
TGTGCCAGCAGCGCGTACCGGGTCGACGGGGAGCTGTTTTTT
>TRBD2|TRBV5-1|TRBJ2-1|-
CASSQVLAGHNEQFF
TGCGCCAGCAGCCAAGTTCTAGCGGGACACAATGAGCAGTTCTTC
>-|TRBV13|TRBJ2-3|-
CASSFGGRGTDTQYF
TGTGCCAGCAGCTTTGGGGGCCGAGGCACAGATACGCAGTATTTT
>-|TRBV2|TRBJ1-4|few
CASSEDGGFFEKLFF
TGTGCCAGCAGTGAGGATGGCGGGTTTTTTGAAAAACTGTTTTTT
>TRBD1|TRBV30|TRBJ1-1|-
CAWSSTGVVNTEAFF
TGTGCCTGGAGTAGTACAGGGGTGGTGAACACTGAAGCTTTCTTT
>-|TRBV7-8|TRBJ2-1|once
CASILELARNEQFF
TGTGCCAGCATCCTAGAGCTAGCTAGGAATGAGCAGTTCTTC
>-|TRBV6-5|TRBJ2-7|-
CASSYVDRSYEQYF
TGTGCCAGCAGTTACGTAGACAGGTCCTACGAGCAGTACTTC
>TRBD1|TRBV4-1|TRBJ1-3|-
CASSQGDRAFSGNTIYF
TGCGCCAGCAGCCAAGGGGACAGAGCCTTCTCTGGAAACACCATATATTTT
>-|TRBV30|TRBJ1-3|few
CAGKGGQGNTIYF
TGTGCCGGAAAGGGGGGGCAAGGAAACACCATATATTTT
>TRBD1|TRBV18|TRBJ2-7|-
CASSPAAGTGPYEQYF
TGTGCCAGCTCACCCGCAGCTGGGACAGGTCCCTACGAGCAGTACTTC
>-|TRBV19|TRBJ1-2|-
CASSSRTATYYGYTF
TGTGCCAGTAGTTCCCGGACAGCTACCTACTATGGCTACACCTTC
>-|TRBV19|TRBJ1-3|-
CASSMYRVLVSGNTIYF
TGTGCCAGTAGTATGTACAGGGTTCTCGTCTCTGGAAACACCATATATTTT
>-|TRBV27|TRBJ2-7|-
CASSFGSSYERYF
TGTGCCAGCAGTTTCGGCAGTTCCTACGAGCGGTACTTC
>-|TRBV9|TRBJ1-2|few
CASSPSGAQGSRTGYTF
TGTGCCAGCAGCCCGAGCGGGGCACAGGGTAGTCGTACGGGCTACACCTTC
>TRBD2|TRBV25-1|TRBJ2-7|-
CASRPISGVYEQYF
TGTGCCAGCAGGCCTATTAGCGGGGTCTACGAGCAGTACTTC
>TRBD2|TRBV25-1|TRBJ2-2|-
CASSEGAGGNTGELFF
TGTGCCAGCAGTGAAGGAGCGGGGGGGAACACCGGGGAGCTGTTTTTT
>-|TRBV5-1|TRBJ2-7|-
CASSQGLGGLREQYF
TGCGCCAGCAGCCAAGGGTTGGGGGGGCTTCGCGAGCAGTACTTC
>-|TRBV9|TRBJ2-1|once
CASSVVSGNEQFF
TGTGCCAGCAGCGTAGTTTCGGGGAATGAGCAGTTCTTC
>TRBD2|TRBV7-7|TRBJ2-5|once
CASSLMGGGETQYF
TGTGCCAGCAGCTTAATGGGCGGGGGAGAGACCCAGTACTTC